This record looks at one T cell receptor (beta chain) sequence and its context. No antigen is known for it. The sample is drawn from a study of Ad26.COV2.S vaccination and SARS-CoV-2 variants. Study overall: Administration of Ad26.COV2.S was intramuscular, either once or twice 56 days apart.

Only in-frame clones appear in the TCRdb table, and some are missing; sequencing was by immunoSEQ multiplex PCR. The data contain some 290,000 clones, 85% to 90% of them seen just once; the ten biggest clones take up 1.9%. The V and J ends lost 3 bases and 0 bases respectively, with 9 bases between them. Per the germline V gene, CDR1 is MNHNS and CDR2 is SASEGT. The CDR3 extends over 15 amino acids. Study-wide results and caveats: Analytic work on TCR breadth and depth might have understated the full extent of total T cell responses. While placebo recipients had lower spike-specific TCR breadth, vaccine recipients had more.

The treatment denotes: roughly 18 received Ad26.COV2.S at low or high dose, single or two shots; about 5 received placebo; per-sample allocation not given. Sampling happened 63 days after the first vaccine or placebo injection. The specimen was peripheral blood, collected in a trial of Ad26.COV2.S vaccine versus placebo. V is TRBV6-1 and J is TRBJ1-5; D is perhaps TRBD1 (5 bases). This clonotype was sampled from a person between 18 and 65 years old who received the Ad26.COV2.S COVID-19 vaccine or a placebo. DNA of the CDR3: TGTGCCAGCAGTGACCCCCAGGGTAGCAATCAGCCCCAGCATTTT. Residues: CASSDPQGSNQPQHF.